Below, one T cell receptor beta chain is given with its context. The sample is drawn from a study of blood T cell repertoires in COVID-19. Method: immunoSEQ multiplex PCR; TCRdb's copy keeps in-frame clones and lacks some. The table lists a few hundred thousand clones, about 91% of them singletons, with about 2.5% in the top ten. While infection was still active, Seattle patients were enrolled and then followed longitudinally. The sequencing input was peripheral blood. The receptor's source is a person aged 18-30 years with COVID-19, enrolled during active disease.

The CDR3 region is CASSPGFSGANVLTF. CDR3 nucleotides: TGTGCCAGCAGCCCGGGGTTCTCTGGGGCCAACGTCCTGACTTTC. The J gene is TRBJ2-6, the V gene TRBV6-5, with a weak D call TRBD2 (5 bases). V lost 6 bases and J 0 bases, leaving 9 bases between the germline ends. The CDR3 extends over 15 amino acids. Germline CDR1 reads MNHEY; CDR2 reads SVGAGI.